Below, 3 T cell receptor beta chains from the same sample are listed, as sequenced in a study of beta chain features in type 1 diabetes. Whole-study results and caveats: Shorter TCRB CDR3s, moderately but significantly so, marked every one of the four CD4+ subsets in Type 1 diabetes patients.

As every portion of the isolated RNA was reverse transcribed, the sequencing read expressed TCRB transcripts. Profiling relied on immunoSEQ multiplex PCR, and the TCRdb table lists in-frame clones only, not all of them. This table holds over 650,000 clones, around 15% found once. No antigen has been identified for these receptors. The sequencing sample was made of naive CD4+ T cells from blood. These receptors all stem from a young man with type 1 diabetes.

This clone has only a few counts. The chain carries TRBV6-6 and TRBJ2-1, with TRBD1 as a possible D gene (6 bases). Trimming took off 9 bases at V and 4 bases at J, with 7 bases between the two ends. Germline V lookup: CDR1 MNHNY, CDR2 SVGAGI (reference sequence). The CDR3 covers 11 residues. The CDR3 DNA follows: TGTGCCAGTACAGGGTACAATGAGCAGTTCTTC. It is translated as CASTGYNEQFF.

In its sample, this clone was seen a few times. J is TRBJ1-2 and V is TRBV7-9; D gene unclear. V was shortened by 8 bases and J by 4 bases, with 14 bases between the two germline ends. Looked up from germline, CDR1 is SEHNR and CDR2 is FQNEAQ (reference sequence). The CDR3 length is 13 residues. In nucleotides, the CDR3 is TGTGCCAGCTCGCGAGAAACTAGCTATGGCTACACCTTC. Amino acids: CASSRETSYGYTF.

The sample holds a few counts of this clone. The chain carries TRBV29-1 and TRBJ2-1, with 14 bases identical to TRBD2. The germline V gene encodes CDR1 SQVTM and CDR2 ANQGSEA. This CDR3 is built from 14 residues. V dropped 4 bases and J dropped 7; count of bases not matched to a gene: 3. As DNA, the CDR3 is TGCAGCGTTGTCAGGACTAGCGGGAGGAATGAGCAGTTCTTC. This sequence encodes CSVVRTSGRNEQFF.